The 8 T cell receptor beta chains below come from one sample, sequenced in a study of T cell changes during pregnancy in multiple sclerosis. Sequenced by immunoSEQ multiplex PCR; TCRdb stores in-frame clones only, minus some. The table has roughly 93,000 clones, approximately 92% seen once. The material was peripheral blood, obtained after pregnancy. The receptor source for this set is a female donor with multiple sclerosis, enrolled in a pregnancy study.

The V call is TRBV7-2, the J call TRBJ2-5, with TRBD2 identical over 8 bases. After removal of 5 bases from V and 5 bases from J, the junction contained 10 bases not matched to a gene. The CDR3 spans 15 residues. Germline V gene sequence: CDR1 SGHTA, CDR2 FQGNSA. In DNA form, the CDR3 reads TGTGCCAGCAGCGAGCCGCGGGGGGCCGGGGAGACCCAGTACTTC. Translated, it gives CASSEPRGAGETQYF.

The V and J genes are TRBV5-1 and TRBJ2-5, with D possibly matching TRBD1 (6 bases). The CDR3 spans 14 residues. Trimming stripped 0 bases from V and 6 bases from J, with 12 bases between. Germline V gene data show CDR1 as SGHRS and CDR2 as YFSETQ. CDR3 coding DNA: TGCGCCAGCAGCTTGGACAGGGCCCGTCAGACCCAGTACTTC. Translated, it gives CASSLDRARQTQYF. The full variable domain, its missing parts supplied by reference TRBV5-1 and TRBJ2-5, is KAGVTQTPRYLIKTRGQQVTLSCSPISGHRSVSWYQQTPGQGLQFLFEYFSETQRNKGNFPGRFSGRQFSNSRSEMNVSTLELGDSALYLCASSLDRARQTQYFGPGTRLLVL.

The V gene is TRBV7-8, the J gene TRBJ1-4; 8 bases align to TRBD1. After removal of 5 bases from V and 7 bases from J, the junction contained 6 bases not matched to a gene. The germline V gene encodes CDR1 SGHVS and CDR2 FQNEAQ. The CDR3 spans 14 residues. The CDR3 here is CASSNQGAVEKLFF. The CDR3 DNA sequence: TGTGCCAGCAGCAACCAGGGGGCAGTTGAAAAACTGTTTTTT.

The V call is TRBV4-1, the J call TRBJ1-1; D may be TRBD1 (6 bases). The germline V gene has CDR1 MGHRA and CDR2 YSYEKL. This CDR3 has 16 residues. Trimming left V 1 base short and J 0 bases short, with 12 bases between. CDR3 region: CASSQVTGILNTEAFF. CDR3 nucleotide sequence: TGCGCCAGCAGCCAAGTAACAGGGATCCTGAACACTGAAGCTTTCTTT.

The rearrangement uses TRBV6-1 and TRBJ2-3; 9 bases map to TRBD1. The CDR3 is 15 residues long. Per the germline V gene, CDR1 is MNHNS and CDR2 is SASEGT. With V trimmed by 6 bases and J by 14 bases, 18 bases remained unmatched. The CDR3 here is CASSPLTGGKGPGYF. Here the CDR3 DNA reads TGTGCCAGCAGCCCCCTGACAGGGGGGAAGGGTCCGGGGTATTTT.

The V gene is TRBV5-1, the J gene TRBJ2-5; 8 bases align to TRBD1. This CDR3 comprises 18 residues. From germline, CDR1 is SGHRS and CDR2 YFSETQ. With 3 bases clipped from V and 0 bases from J, the junction kept 13 bases outside the gene matches. The CDR3 region is CASSSILSDRDDQETQYF. DNA of the CDR3: TGCGCCAGCAGCTCCATCCTATCGGACAGGGACGACCAAGAGACCCAGTACTTC.

The genes are TRBV20-1 and TRBJ2-7; weak D call: TRBD2 (5 bases). Per germline, CDR1 DFQATT and CDR2 SNEGSKA (reference sequence). The V and J ends lost 3 bases and 7 bases respectively, with 10 bases between them. This CDR3 is built from 11 residues. This chain's CDR3 is CSASEGREQYF. The CDR3 DNA is TGCAGTGCTAGCGAGGGCCGGGAGCAGTACTTC.

The chain carries TRBV27 and TRBJ2-1, with D possibly matching TRBD2 (5 bases). CDR3 size: 18 residues. Trimming left V 3 bases short and J 3 bases short, with 21 bases between. Germline assignment: CDR1 MNHEY and CDR2 SMNVEV (reference sequence). This CDR3 is CASSFRPRTVVFYNEQFF. The CDR3 bases are TGTGCCAGCAGTTTCCGACCTCGGACTGTGGTTTTCTACAATGAGCAGTTCTTC.